This record looks at one T cell receptor beta chain sequence and its context. The V gene end was trimmed by 5 bases and the J gene end by 6 bases; junction bases not matched to a gene: 12. The CDR3 is made up of 16 amino acids. Germline loops: CDR1 PRHDT, CDR2 FYEKMQ (reference sequence). The data derive from a study of technical replicates of blood from a handful of donors. This table comes from immunoSEQ multiplex PCR, and its TCRdb copy is limited to in-frame clones, with some not included. Of 85,000 to 90,000 clones in the sample, roughly 90% were seen once. What was sequenced was T cells isolated from PBMCs. The clonotype comes from a human donor in good health. The chain combines TRBV13 with TRBJ1-3; 8 nucleotides align to TRBD1. The CDR3 protein is CASSLQGVGVENTIYF. In DNA form, the CDR3 reads TGTGCCAGCAGCCTACAGGGGGTCGGAGTGGAAAACACCATATATTTT.